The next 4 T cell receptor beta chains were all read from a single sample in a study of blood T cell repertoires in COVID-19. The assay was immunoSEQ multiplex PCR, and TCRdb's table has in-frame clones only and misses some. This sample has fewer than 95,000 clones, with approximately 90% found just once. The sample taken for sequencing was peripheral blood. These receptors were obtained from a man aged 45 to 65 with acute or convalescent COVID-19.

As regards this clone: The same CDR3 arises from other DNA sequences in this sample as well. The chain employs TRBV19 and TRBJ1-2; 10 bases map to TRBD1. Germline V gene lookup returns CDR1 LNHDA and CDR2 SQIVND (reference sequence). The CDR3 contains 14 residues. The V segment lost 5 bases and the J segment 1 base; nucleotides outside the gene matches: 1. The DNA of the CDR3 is TGTGCCAGTAGTCGGGACAGGGGTAACTATGGCTACACCTTC. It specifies CASSRDRGNYGYTF.

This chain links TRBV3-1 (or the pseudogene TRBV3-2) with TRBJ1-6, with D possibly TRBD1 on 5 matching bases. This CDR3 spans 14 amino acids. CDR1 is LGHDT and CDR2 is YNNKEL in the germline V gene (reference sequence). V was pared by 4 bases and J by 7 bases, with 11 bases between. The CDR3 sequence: CASSRQSGNSPLHF. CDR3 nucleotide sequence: TGTGCCAGCAGCCGACAGTCTGGGAATTCACCCCTCCACTTT.

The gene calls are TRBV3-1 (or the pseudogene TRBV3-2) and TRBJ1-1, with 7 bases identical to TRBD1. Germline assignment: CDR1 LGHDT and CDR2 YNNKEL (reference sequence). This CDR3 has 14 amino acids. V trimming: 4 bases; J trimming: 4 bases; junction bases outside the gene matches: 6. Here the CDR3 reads CASSPGTGATEAFF. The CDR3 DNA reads TGTGCCAGCAGCCCAGGAACAGGGGCCACTGAAGCTTTCTTT.

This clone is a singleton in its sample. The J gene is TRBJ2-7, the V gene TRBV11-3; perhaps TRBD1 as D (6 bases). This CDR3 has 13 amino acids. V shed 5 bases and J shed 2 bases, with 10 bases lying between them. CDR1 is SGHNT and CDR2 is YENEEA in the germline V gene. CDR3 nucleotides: TGTGCCAGCAGCCGGGACACAACCTACGAGCAGTACTTC. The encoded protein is CASSRDTTYEQYF.